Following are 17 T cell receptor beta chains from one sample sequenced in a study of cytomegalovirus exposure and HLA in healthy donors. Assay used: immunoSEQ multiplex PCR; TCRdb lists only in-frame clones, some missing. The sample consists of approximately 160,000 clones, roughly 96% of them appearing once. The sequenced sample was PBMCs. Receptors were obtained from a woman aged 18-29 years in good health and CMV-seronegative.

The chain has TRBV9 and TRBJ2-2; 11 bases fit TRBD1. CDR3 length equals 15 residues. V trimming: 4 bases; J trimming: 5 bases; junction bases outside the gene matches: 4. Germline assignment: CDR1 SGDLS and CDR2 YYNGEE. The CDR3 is CASSLRDRGTGELFF. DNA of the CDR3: TGTGCCAGCAGCTTAAGGGACAGGGGGACCGGGGAGCTGTTTTTT.

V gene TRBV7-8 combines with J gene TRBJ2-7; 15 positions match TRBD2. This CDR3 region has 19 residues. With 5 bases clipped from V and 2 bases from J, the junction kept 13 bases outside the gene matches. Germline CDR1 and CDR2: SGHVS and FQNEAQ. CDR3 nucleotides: TGTGCCAGCAGCCACAGGACTAGCGGGGGGGCCCCGACGCCCTACGAGCAGTACTTC. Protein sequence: CASSHRTSGGAPTPYEQYF.

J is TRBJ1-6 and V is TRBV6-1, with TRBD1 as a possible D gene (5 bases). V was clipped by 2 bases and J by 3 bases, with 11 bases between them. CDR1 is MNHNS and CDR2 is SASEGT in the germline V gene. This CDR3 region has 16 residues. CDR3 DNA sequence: TGTGCCAGCAGTGAATTGACAGCGTTCTATAATTCACCCCTCCACTTT. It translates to CASSELTAFYNSPLHF.

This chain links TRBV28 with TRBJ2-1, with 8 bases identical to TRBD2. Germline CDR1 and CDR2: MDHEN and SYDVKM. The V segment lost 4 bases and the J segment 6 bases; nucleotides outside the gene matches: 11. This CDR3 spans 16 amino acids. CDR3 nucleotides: TGTGCCAGCAGTTACCCCCGGGCGGGGGGAGGCAATGAGCAGTTCTTC. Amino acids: CASSYPRAGGGNEQFF.

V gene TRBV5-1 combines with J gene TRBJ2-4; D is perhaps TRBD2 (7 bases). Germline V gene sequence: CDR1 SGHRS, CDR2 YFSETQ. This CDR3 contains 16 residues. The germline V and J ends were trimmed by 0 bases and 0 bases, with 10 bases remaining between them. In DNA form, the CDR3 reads TGCGCCAGCAGCTTGGGAGGGGGGGTAGCCAAAAACATTCAGTACTTC. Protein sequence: CASSLGGGVAKNIQYF.

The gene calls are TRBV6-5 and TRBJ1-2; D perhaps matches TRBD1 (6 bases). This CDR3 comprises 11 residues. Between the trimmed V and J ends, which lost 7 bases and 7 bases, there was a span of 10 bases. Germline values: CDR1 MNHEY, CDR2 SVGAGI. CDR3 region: CASKQGFGYTF. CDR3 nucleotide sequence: TGTGCCAGCAAACAGGGATTTGGCTACACCTTC.

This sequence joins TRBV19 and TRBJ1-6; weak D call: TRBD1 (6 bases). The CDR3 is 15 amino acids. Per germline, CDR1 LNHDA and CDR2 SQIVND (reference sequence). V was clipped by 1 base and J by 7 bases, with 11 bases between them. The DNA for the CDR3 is TGTGCCAGTAGTATAGGACAGGACGTCAATTCACCCCTCCACTTT. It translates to CASSIGQDVNSPLHF.

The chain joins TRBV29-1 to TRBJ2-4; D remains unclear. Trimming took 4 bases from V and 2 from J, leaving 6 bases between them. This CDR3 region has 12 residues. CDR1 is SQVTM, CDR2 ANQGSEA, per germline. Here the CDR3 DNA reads TGCAGCGTTGCGGAGCCCAAAAACATTCAGTACTTC. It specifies CSVAEPKNIQYF.

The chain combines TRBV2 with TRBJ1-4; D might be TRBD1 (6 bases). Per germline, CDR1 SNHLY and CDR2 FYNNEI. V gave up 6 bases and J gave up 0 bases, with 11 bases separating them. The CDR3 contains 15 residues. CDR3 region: CASRRYRATNEKLFF. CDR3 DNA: TGTGCCAGCAGGAGGTACAGGGCAACTAATGAAAAACTGTTTTTT.

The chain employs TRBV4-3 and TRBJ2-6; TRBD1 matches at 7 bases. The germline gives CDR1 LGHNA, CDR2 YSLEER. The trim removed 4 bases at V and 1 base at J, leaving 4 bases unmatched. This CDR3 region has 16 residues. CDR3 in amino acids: CASSPRGQSGANVLTF. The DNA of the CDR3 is TGCGCCAGCAGCCCGAGGGGACAGTCTGGGGCCAACGTCCTGACTTTC.

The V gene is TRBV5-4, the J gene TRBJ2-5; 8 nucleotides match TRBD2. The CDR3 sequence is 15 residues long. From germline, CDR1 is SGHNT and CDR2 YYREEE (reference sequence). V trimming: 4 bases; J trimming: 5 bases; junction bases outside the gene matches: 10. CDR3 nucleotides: TGTGCCAGCAGCAGTTTCTGGACGGGAGGGGAGACCCAGTACTTC. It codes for CASSSFWTGGETQYF.

The CDR3 here is CASSGLDTNYGYTF. CDR3 sequence (DNA): TGTGCCAGCAGTGGTCTGGACACCAACTATGGCTACACCTTC. This chain connects TRBV9 to TRBJ1-2, with a weak D call TRBD1 (5 bases). CDR1 and CDR2 (germline): SGDLS, YYNGEE. V gave up 5 bases and J gave up 2 bases, with 13 bases separating them. The CDR3 runs to 14 residues. Combining the CDR3 with reference TRBV9 and TRBJ1-2 gives the whole variable domain DSGVTQTPKHLITATGQRVTLRCSPRSGDLSVYWYQQSLDQGLQFLIQYYNGEERAKGNILERFSAQQFPDLHSELNLSSLELGDSALYFCASSGLDTNYGYTFGSGTRLTVV.

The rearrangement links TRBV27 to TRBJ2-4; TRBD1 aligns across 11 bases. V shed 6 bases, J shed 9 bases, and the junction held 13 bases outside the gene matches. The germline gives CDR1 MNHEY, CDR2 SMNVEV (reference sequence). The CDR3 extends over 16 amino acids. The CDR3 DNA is TGTGCCAGCAGCCCGAGGCGGACAGGGGGCGAATCCATTCAGTACTTC. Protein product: CASSPRRTGGESIQYF.

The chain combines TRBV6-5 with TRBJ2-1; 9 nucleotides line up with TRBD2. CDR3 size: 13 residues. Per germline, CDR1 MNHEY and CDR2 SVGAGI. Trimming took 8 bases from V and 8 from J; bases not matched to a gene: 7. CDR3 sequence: CASRNSGGYEQFF. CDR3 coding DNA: TGTGCCAGCCGCAATAGCGGGGGATATGAGCAGTTCTTC.

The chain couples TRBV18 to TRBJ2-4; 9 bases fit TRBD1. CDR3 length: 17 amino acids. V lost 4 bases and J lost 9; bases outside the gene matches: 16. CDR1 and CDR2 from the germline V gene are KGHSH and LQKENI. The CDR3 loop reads CASSRLSGTGSGIIQYF. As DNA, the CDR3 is TGTGCCAGCTCACGACTCTCCGGGACAGGGTCGGGGATCATTCAGTACTTC. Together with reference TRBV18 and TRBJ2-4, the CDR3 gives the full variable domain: NAGVMQNPRHLVRRRGQEARLRCSPMKGHSHVYWYRQLPEEGLKFMVYLQKENIIDESGMPKERFSAEFPKEGPSILRIQQVVRGDSAAYFCASSRLSGTGSGIIQYFGAGTRLSVL.

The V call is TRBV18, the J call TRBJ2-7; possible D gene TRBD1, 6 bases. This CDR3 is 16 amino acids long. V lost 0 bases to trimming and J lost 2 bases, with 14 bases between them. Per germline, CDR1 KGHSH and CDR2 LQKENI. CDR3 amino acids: CASSPPTGPFPYEQYF. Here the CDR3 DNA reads TGTGCCAGCTCACCACCTACAGGGCCCTTTCCCTACGAGCAGTACTTC.

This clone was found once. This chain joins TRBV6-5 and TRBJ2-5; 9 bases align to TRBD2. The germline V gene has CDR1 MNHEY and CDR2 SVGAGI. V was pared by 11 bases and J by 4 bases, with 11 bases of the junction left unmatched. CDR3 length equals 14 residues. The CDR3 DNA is TGTGCCTTCCCACGGCGGGGGGGCCGAGAGACCCAGTACTTC. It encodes CAFPRRGGRETQYF.